Each of the 25 T cell receptor beta chains below was sequenced from the same sample in a study of memory CD4+ T cells and cytomegalovirus serostatus. Single viable CD3+CD4+CD8-CD45RO+ cells were sorted as the memory CD4+ T cells. The method was immunoSEQ multiplex PCR; TCRdb's version includes in-frame clones alone and lacks a portion of them. The top ten hold roughly 0.5% of the sample, which has 35,000 to 50,000 clones, just under 80% seen once. Sequenced input: memory CD4+ T cells from blood. All receptors come from an adult in good health and CMV-seronegative.

The chain links TRBV30 to TRBJ2-1; TRBD1 aligns across 10 bases. V shed 4 bases, J shed 10 bases, and the junction held 10 bases outside the gene matches. Germline lookup yields CDR1 GTSNPN and CDR2 SVGIG (reference sequence). This CDR3 has 14 amino acids. CDR3 region: CAWNRDRGFGEQFF. DNA for the CDR3: TGTGCCTGGAATCGGGACAGGGGCTTCGGGGAGCAGTTCTTC.

The V gene is TRBV18, the J gene TRBJ2-1; 11 bases agree with TRBD1. Germline-derived CDR1 and CDR2 are KGHSH and LQKENI. There are 14 residues in the CDR3. The V gene end was trimmed by 8 bases and the J gene end by 2 bases; junction bases not matched to a gene: 2. The CDR3 DNA reads TGTGCCAGCCGGGGACAGGGGGCCTACAATGAGCAGTTCTTC. Its protein product is CASRGQGAYNEQFF.

Comment on this clone: One end of the junction varies from germline; a read error may be responsible. The J gene is TRBJ1-2, the V gene TRBV6-1, with D perhaps matching TRBD1 (6 bases). This CDR3 has 14 amino acids. Germline CDR1 is MNHNS and CDR2 is SASEGT. CDR3 coding DNA: TGTGCCATCAGTCGGGCAGGGGCTGAGTATGGCTACACCTTC. It specifies CAISRAGAEYGYTF.

The V call is TRBV9, the J call TRBJ2-3; the D gene is possibly TRBD1 (5 bases). V was cut by 0 bases and J by 3 bases, with 14 bases left in between. Germline CDR1 and CDR2: SGDLS and YYNGEE. The length of the CDR3 is 16 residues. CDR3 loop: CASSVEGALGTDTQYF. CDR3 nucleotides: TGTGCCAGCAGCGTAGAAGGGGCCTTGGGTACAGATACGCAGTATTTT.

This clone turned up a few times. The V gene is TRBV2, the J gene TRBJ2-7, with D perhaps matching TRBD1 (7 bases). The CDR3 contains 14 residues. CDR1 is SNHLY, CDR2 FYNNEI, per germline. V was trimmed by 6 bases and J by 3 bases, leaving 15 bases between them. The CDR3 nucleotides read TGTGCCAGCAGGGAGGGGACAGTAGTCTACGAGCAGTACTTC. This encodes CASREGTVVYEQYF. Variable domain in full (rest from reference TRBV2 and TRBJ2-7): EPEVTQTPSHQVTQMGQEVILRCVPISNHLYFYWYRQILGQKVEFLVSFYNNEISEKSEIFDDQFSVERPDGSNFTLKIRSTKLEDSAMYFCASREGTVVYEQYFGPGTRLTVT.

The CDR3 loop reads CASSQLLGTGESEQYF. CDR3 bases: TGTGCCAGCAGTCAGCTTTTAGGGACAGGGGAGAGCGAGCAGTACTTC. This chain connects TRBV27 to TRBJ2-7; 10 positions match TRBD1. The CDR3 has 16 amino acids. Germline V gene lookup returns CDR1 MNHEY and CDR2 SMNVEV (reference sequence). Germline trimming cut 5 bases from V and 6 bases from J; bases unmatched to any gene: 13.

The chain uses TRBV19 and TRBJ1-2; 7 nucleotides match TRBD1. The V segment lost 3 bases and the J segment 4 bases; nucleotides outside the gene matches: 5. This CDR3 is 14 amino acids long. The germline V gene encodes CDR1 LNHDA and CDR2 SQIVND (reference sequence). The CDR3 bases are TGTGCCAGTAGTATTCCACAGGGGAGCTATGGCTACACCTTC. It is translated as CASSIPQGSYGYTF. Drawing the rest from reference TRBV19 and TRBJ1-2, the complete variable domain is DGGITQSPKYLFRKEGQNVTLSCEQNLNHDAMYWYRQDPGQGLRLIYYSQIVNDFQKGDIAEGYSVSREKKESFPLTVTSAQKNPTAFYLCASSIPQGSYGYTFGSGTRLTVV.

The chain links TRBV19 to TRBJ1-5, with D perhaps matching TRBD1 (5 bases). The CDR3 spans 14 residues. Germline V gene sequence: CDR1 LNHDA, CDR2 SQIVND (reference sequence). The ends were cut back, 7 bases at V and 1 base at J, with 11 bases in the middle. CDR3 bases: TGTGCCAGTAACGGGGGAATGAGCAATCAGCCCCAGCATTTT. Translating it yields CASNGGMSNQPQHF.

This clone was counted between two and nine times. DNA of the CDR3: TGTGCCAGCAGCGGGTTTGTAGGTAATTCACCCCTCCACTTT. This codes for CASSGFVGNSPLHF. The chain carries TRBV7-9 and TRBJ1-6; D is unresolved. The germline V gene encodes CDR1 SEHNR and CDR2 FQNEAQ (reference sequence). V gave up 5 bases and J gave up 6 bases, with 11 bases separating them. The CDR3 has 14 residues.

This clone was observed a few times. The J gene is TRBJ1-6, the V gene TRBV10-3, with TRBD1 identical over 7 bases. V gave up 5 bases and J gave up 7 bases; unmatched junction bases: 5. Germline V gene data show CDR1 as ENHRY and CDR2 as SYGVKD. The CDR3 loop spans 14 amino acids. As DNA, the CDR3 is TGTGCCATCAGTCACGGGACAGTAAATTCACCCCTCCACTTT. Translated: CAISHGTVNSPLHF.

The chain carries TRBV19 and TRBJ2-2; possible D gene TRBD1, 6 bases. The CDR3 consists of 16 residues. V lost 7 bases to trimming and J lost 7 bases, with 22 bases between them. Per germline, CDR1 LNHDA and CDR2 SQIVND (reference sequence). This CDR3 is CASTIIGGRTVGELFF. CDR3 DNA: TGTGCCAGTACCATAATTGGGGGCCGGACAGTCGGGGAGCTGTTTTTT. Filled out from reference TRBV19 and TRBJ2-2, the complete variable domain reads DGGITQSPKYLFRKEGQNVTLSCEQNLNHDAMYWYRQDPGQGLRLIYYSQIVNDFQKGDIAEGYSVSREKKESFPLTVTSAQKNPTAFYLCASTIIGGRTVGELFFGEGSRLTVL.

A few counts support this clone. The genes are TRBV18 and TRBJ1-2, with D possibly being TRBD1 (5 bases). The V end lost 4 bases, the J end lost 8 bases, and 17 bases lay between the germline ends. Germline CDR1 reads KGHSH; CDR2 reads LQKENI. The CDR3 loop spans 14 amino acids. CDR3 coding DNA: TGTGCCAGCTCACGAGGAGATGCAGGGTCCGGCTACACCTTC. This translates into CASSRGDAGSGYTF.

The chain couples TRBV18 to TRBJ2-3; D ambiguous. The CDR3 is made up of 14 amino acids. Trimming took 4 bases from V and 2 from J, leaving 10 bases between them. Germline V lookup: CDR1 KGHSH, CDR2 LQKENI. CDR3 residues: CASSRRDFTDTQYF. The CDR3 nucleotides are TGTGCCAGCTCACGAAGGGATTTCACAGATACGCAGTATTTT.

The V call is TRBV5-6, the J call TRBJ1-5; D is undetermined. CDR1 and CDR2 (germline): SGHDT, YYEEEE. V gave up 2 bases and J gave up 3 bases, with 9 bases separating them. The CDR3 runs to 14 residues. Here the CDR3 reads CASSLGRNNQPQHF. The CDR3 DNA reads as TGTGCCAGCAGCTTAGGACGGAACAATCAGCCCCAGCATTTT.

This clone has only one observation. The rearrangement links TRBV6-6 to TRBJ2-2; the match to TRBD1 covers 7 bases. This CDR3 comprises 14 residues. Germline CDR1 and CDR2: MNHNY and SVGAGI (reference sequence). Trimming took 6 bases from V and 3 from J; bases not matched to a gene: 4. The chain's CDR3 is CASSRDRDTGELFF. In DNA form, the CDR3 reads TGTGCCAGCAGCAGGGACAGAGACACCGGGGAGCTGTTTTTT.

This clone occurred once. This chain joins TRBV2 and TRBJ2-7, with D unresolved. Germline CDR1 is SNHLY and CDR2 is FYNNEI. V gave up 9 bases and J gave up 3 bases, with 9 bases separating them. This CDR3 is built from 11 residues. CDR3 protein: CASHLIYEQYF. In DNA form, the CDR3 reads TGTGCCAGTCATCTCATCTACGAGCAGTACTTC.

A single count supports this clone. V and J are TRBV28 and TRBJ2-1; D gene unclear. Trimming removed 6 bases from V and 0 bases from J, with 12 bases in between. The CDR3 has 15 amino acids. From germline, CDR1 is MDHEN and CDR2 SYDVKM. The CDR3 protein is CASSPNRGSYNEQFF. The CDR3 bases are TGTGCCAGCAGCCCTAACCGAGGCTCCTACAATGAGCAGTTCTTC.

The chain employs TRBV11-2 and TRBJ2-7; 7 bases agree with TRBD1. Trimming at V came to 5 bases and at J to 6 bases, leaving 4 bases not matched to a gene. Germline loops: CDR1 SGHAT, CDR2 FQNNGV. The CDR3 has 12 amino acids. Here the CDR3 DNA reads TGTGCCAGCAGCCTGACAGGGAGCGAGCAGTACTTC. It yields the protein CASSLTGSEQYF.

The V call is TRBV5-5, the J call TRBJ2-7; perhaps D is TRBD1 or TRBD2 (5 bases each). Between the trimmed V and J ends, which lost 1 base and 0 bases, there was a span of 11 bases. The CDR3 totals 15 residues. Germline CDR1 and CDR2: SGHKS and YYEKEE (reference sequence). CDR3 nucleotides: TGTGCCAGCAGCTTGCGTGGGACCGGCTCCTACGAGCAGTACTTC. This sequence encodes CASSLRGTGSYEQYF.

This rearrangement joins TRBV4-1 to TRBJ1-1; 7 positions match TRBD1. Looked up from germline, CDR1 is MGHRA and CDR2 is YSYEKL. V lost 2 bases and J lost 7; bases outside the gene matches: 7. CDR3 length: 14 amino acids. This chain's CDR3 is CASSQRGGTVEAFF. CDR3 DNA sequence: TGCGCCAGCAGCCAAAGAGGAGGGACAGTTGAAGCTTTCTTT.

This chain connects TRBV19 to TRBJ2-2; no definite D call. This CDR3 is built from 12 residues. Trimming stripped 4 bases from V and 5 bases from J, with 5 bases between. Germline V gene lookup returns CDR1 LNHDA and CDR2 SQIVND (reference sequence). CDR3 sequence reads: CASSSLTGELFF. The CDR3 nucleotides are TGTGCCAGTAGTAGTCTAACCGGGGAGCTGTTTTTT.

The CDR3 loop is CASSLALAGPSYNEQFF. The DNA of the CDR3 is TGTGCCAGCAGCTTAGCCCTAGCGGGACCCTCCTACAATGAGCAGTTCTTC. V usage is TRBV11-3 and J usage is TRBJ2-1; 9 bases line up with TRBD2. Losses at the gene ends were 1 base for V and 0 bases for J; bases not matched to a gene: 4. The CDR3 has 17 residues. The V gene's germline CDR1 is SGHNT and CDR2 YENEEA.

This clone was seen more than once but under ten times. CDR3 loop: CASEDLAYGYTF. The CDR3 DNA reads as TGTGCCAGTGAGGACCTTGCCTATGGCTACACCTTC. V usage is TRBV19 and J usage is TRBJ1-2, with D uncertain. V shed 8 bases and J shed 4 bases, with 11 bases lying between them. Germline CDR1 is LNHDA and CDR2 is SQIVND (reference sequence). The CDR3 loop spans 12 amino acids. Full variable domain (missing parts from reference TRBV19 and TRBJ1-2): DGGITQSPKYLFRKEGQNVTLSCEQNLNHDAMYWYRQDPGQGLRLIYYSQIVNDFQKGDIAEGYSVSREKKESFPLTVTSAQKNPTAFYLCASEDLAYGYTFGSGTRLTVV.

The rearrangement joins TRBV5-4 to TRBJ2-7; D is ambiguous. This CDR3 has 12 amino acids. The germline V gene encodes CDR1 SGHNT and CDR2 YYREEE (reference sequence). V was clipped by 4 bases and J by 0 bases, with 5 bases between them. The CDR3 coding sequence is TGTGCCAGCAGCATCAACTCCTACGAGCAGTACTTC. The encoded protein is CASSINSYEQYF.

The V and J genes are TRBV27 and TRBJ2-3, with D possibly TRBD1 on 7 matching bases. V lost 5 bases and J 5 bases, leaving 14 bases between the germline ends. The germline V gene encodes CDR1 MNHEY and CDR2 SMNVEV (reference sequence). The CDR3 runs to 14 residues. CDR3 nucleotide sequence: TGTGCCAGCAGTCCCAGGGGGGATGTAGATACGCAGTATTTT. Its protein is CASSPRGDVDTQYF.